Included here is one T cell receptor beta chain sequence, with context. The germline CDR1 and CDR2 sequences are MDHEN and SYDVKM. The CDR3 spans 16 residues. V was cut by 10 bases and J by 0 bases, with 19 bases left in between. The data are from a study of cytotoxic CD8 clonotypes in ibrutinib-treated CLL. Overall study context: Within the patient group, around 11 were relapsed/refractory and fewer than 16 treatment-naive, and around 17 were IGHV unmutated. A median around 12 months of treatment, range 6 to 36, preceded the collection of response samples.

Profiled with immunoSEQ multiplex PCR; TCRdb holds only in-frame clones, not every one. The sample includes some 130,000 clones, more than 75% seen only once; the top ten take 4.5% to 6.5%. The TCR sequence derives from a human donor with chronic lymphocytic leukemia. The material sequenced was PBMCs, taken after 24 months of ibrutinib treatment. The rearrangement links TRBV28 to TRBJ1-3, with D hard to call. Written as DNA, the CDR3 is TGTGCCACCACCCCCGGCCACGCCAACTCTGGAAACACCATATATTTT. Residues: CATTPGHANSGNTIYF.